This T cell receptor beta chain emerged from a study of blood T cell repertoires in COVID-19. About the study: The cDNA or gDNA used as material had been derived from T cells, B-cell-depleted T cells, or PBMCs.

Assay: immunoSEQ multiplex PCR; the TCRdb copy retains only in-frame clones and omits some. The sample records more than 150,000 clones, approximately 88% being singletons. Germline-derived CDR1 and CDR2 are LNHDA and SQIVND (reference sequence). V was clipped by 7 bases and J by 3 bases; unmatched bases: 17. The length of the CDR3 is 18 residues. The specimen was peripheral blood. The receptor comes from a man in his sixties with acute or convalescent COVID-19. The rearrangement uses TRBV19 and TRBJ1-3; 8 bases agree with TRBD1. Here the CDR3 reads CASKKYAQDRANGNTIYF. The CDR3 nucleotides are TGTGCCAGTAAAAAGTATGCCCAGGACAGGGCAAATGGAAACACCATATATTTT.